Listed here are 21 T cell receptor beta chains from one sample, sequenced in a study of human T cells and chemical hapten exposure. TCRdb called the 5' RACE reads again in MiXCR, with one record for every CDR3 protein. The repertoire has 110,000 or so distinct CDR3 sequences, 15% to 20% of them found once; the top ten carry 2.8%. Unseparated into fractions, whole blood served as the source from which total RNA was extracted. The source is a human donor in good health.

The chain joins TRBV2 to TRBJ2-6, with 10 bases identical to TRBD1. J was trimmed by 0 bases and V by 5 bases; bases with no gene match: 7. There are 18 residues in the CDR3. Germline-derived CDR1 and CDR2 are SNHLY and FYNNEI. The CDR3 region has the DNA TGTGCCAGCAGTATGGACAGGGGGACCACCTCTGGGGCCAACGTCCTGACTTTC. Translation: CASSMDRGTTSGANVLTF.

This chain links TRBV28 with TRBJ2-1; D is unclear. The V gene's germline CDR1 is MDHEN and CDR2 SYDVKM. CDR3 size: 17 residues. V was trimmed by 9 bases and J by 0 bases, leaving 21 bases between them. CDR3 amino acids: CASKRVSSGVSYNEQFF. DNA of the CDR3: TGTGCCAGTAAACGGGTCTCCTCGGGCGTCTCCTACAATGAGCAGTTCTTC. Drawing the rest from reference TRBV28 and TRBJ2-1, the complete variable domain is DVKVTQSSRYLVKRTGEKVFLECVQDMDHENMFWYRQDPGLGLRLIYFSYDVKMKEKGDIPEGYSVSREKKERFSLILESASTNQTSMYLCASKRVSSGVSYNEQFFGPGTRLTVL.

This clonotype has a handful of counts. The chain employs TRBV11-3 and TRBJ2-2; 8 bases fit TRBD2. Germline V gene data show CDR1 as SGHNT and CDR2 as YENEEA. J gave up 1 base and V 6 bases, and 10 bases lay outside the gene matches. The CDR3 runs to 17 residues. The CDR3, as DNA: TGTGCCAGCAGTAATAGCGGGATTCTGGGGAACACCGGGGAGCTGTTTTTT. Translation: CASSNSGILGNTGELFF.

The rearrangement uses TRBV12-3 or TRBV12-4 and TRBJ1-6, with TRBD1 identical over 7 bases. The CDR3 runs 17 residues. J lost 2 bases, V lost 5 bases, and 9 bases had no gene match. For the CDR3, the DNA is TGTGCCAGCAGTATGCCCAAGGGACAGCCCTATAATTCACCCCTCCACTTT. Translating gives CASSMPKGQPYNSPLHF.

This clonotype appeared a single time. This sequence joins TRBV13 and TRBJ2-7; the D gene is possibly TRBD1 (6 bases). Trimming cost V 1 base and J 4 bases, with 11 bases left between them. From germline, CDR1 is PRHDT and CDR2 FYEKMQ (reference sequence). The CDR3 contains 14 residues. The DNA for the CDR3 is TGTGCCAGCAGCTTAGTGGGGGCTATGTACGAGCAGTACTTC. This sequence encodes CASSLVGAMYEQYF.

The J gene is TRBJ2-7, the V gene TRBV11-2; possible D gene TRBD1, 6 bases. This CDR3 has 15 amino acids. Between the trimmed V and J ends, which lost 5 bases and 3 bases, there was a span of 17 bases. Germline CDR1 SGHAT, CDR2 FQNNGV. Written as DNA, the CDR3 is TGTGCCAGCAGCCAGGGGAACGGAGAGTTCTACGAGCAGTACTTC. This encodes CASSQGNGEFYEQYF.

This clonotype occurred many times. V usage is TRBV28 and J usage is TRBJ1-3, with a weak D call TRBD1 (6 bases). The CDR3 has 13 amino acids. Between the trimmed V and J ends, which lost 6 bases and 4 bases, there was a span of 10 bases. Per germline, CDR1 MDHEN and CDR2 SYDVKM. CDR3 in DNA: TGTGCCAGCAGAGGGGGGTACGGAAACACCATATATTTT. This sequence encodes CASRGGYGNTIYF.

This clonotype was seen ten or more times. CDR3 nucleotides: TGTGCCAGCAGTTACGACAGGAGCTTGAACACTGAAGCTTTCTTT. It translates to CASSYDRSLNTEAFF. The rearrangement links TRBV6-5 to TRBJ1-1; the D gene is possibly TRBD1 (6 bases). Trimming cost V 2 bases and J 0 bases, with 10 bases left between them. The CDR3 sequence is 15 residues long. The germline gives CDR1 MNHEY, CDR2 SVGAGI.

In its sample, this clonotype was seen a few times. The chain carries TRBV7-3 and TRBJ1-6; unclear D gene. From germline, CDR1 is SGHTA and CDR2 FQGTGA. The germline V and J ends were trimmed by 2 bases and 9 bases, with 8 bases remaining between them. CDR3 length equals 13 residues. The CDR3 here is CASSLLVTSPLHF. CDR3 sequence (DNA): TGTGCCAGCAGCTTATTAGTTACTTCACCCCTCCACTTT.

This clonotype was seen only a few times. The V call is TRBV27, the J call TRBJ2-4, with D uncertain. V was clipped by 3 bases and J by 7 bases, with 10 bases between them. The CDR3 length is 13 residues. CDR1 MNHEY and CDR2 SMNVEV come from the germline V gene (reference sequence). CDR3 sequence reads: CASSFVQSNIQYF. In DNA form, the CDR3 reads TGTGCCAGCAGTTTCGTGCAATCGAACATTCAGTACTTC.

The chain links TRBV19 to TRBJ1-1; TRBD1 might be the D (6 bases). Germline CDR1 reads LNHDA; CDR2 reads SQIVND (reference sequence). Trimming removed 6 bases at V and 1 base at J, with 12 bases between. There are 14 residues in the CDR3. CDR3 protein: CASRWGLTNTEAFF. DNA for the CDR3: TGTGCCAGTAGATGGGGGCTCACGAACACTGAAGCTTTCTTT.

This clonotype was observed a few times. This rearrangement joins TRBV10-3 to TRBJ1-4; no definite D call. CDR1 is ENHRY, CDR2 SYGVKD, per germline. Between the trimmed V and J ends, which lost 2 bases and 0 bases, there was a span of 16 bases. The CDR3 covers 18 residues. DNA for the CDR3: TGTGCCATCAGTGAGAGCCTCTCGGGTGGATCAACTAATGAAAAACTGTTTTTT. Protein sequence: CAISESLSGGSTNEKLFF.

The J gene is TRBJ2-5, the V gene TRBV11-2; 14 bases are a match to TRBD2. The CDR3 extends over 16 amino acids. The V gene end was trimmed by 4 bases and the J gene end by 4 bases; junction bases not matched to a gene: 5. CDR1 and CDR2 from the germline V gene are SGHAT and FQNNGV. The CDR3 here is CASSSRLAGGRETQYF. The CDR3 coding sequence is TGTGCCAGCAGCTCCCGACTAGCGGGAGGGCGAGAGACCCAGTACTTC.

This clonotype has only a few counts. This chain links TRBV28 with TRBJ2-6; the match to TRBD2 covers 7 bases. V was pared by 5 bases and J by 0 bases, with 10 bases of the junction left unmatched. From germline, CDR1 is MDHEN and CDR2 SYDVKM. CDR3 length: 18 residues. CDR3 loop: CASSPAWGGSSGANVLTF. CDR3 in DNA: TGTGCCAGCAGTCCCGCCTGGGGGGGTAGCTCTGGGGCCAACGTCCTGACTTTC.

The chain combines TRBV28 with TRBJ2-7; D may match TRBD1 or TRBD2 (6 bases each). The CDR3 is 14 amino acids. V was trimmed by 5 bases and J by 1 base, leaving 12 bases between them. Germline V CDR1 and CDR2: MDHEN, SYDVKM. CDR3 in DNA: TGTGCCAGCAGTACTACAGGGAGGTCCTACGAGCAGTACTTC. Its protein product is CASSTTGRSYEQYF. Supplemented by reference TRBV28 and TRBJ2-7, the full variable domain reads DVKVTQSSRYLVKRTGEKVFLECVQDMDHENMFWYRQDPGLGLRLIYFSYDVKMKEKGDIPEGYSVSREKKERFSLILESASTNQTSMYLCASSTTGRSYEQYFGPGTRLTVT.

A note on this clonotype: Sequence at one end of the junction differs from germline and may be a read error. This sequence joins TRBV5-1 and TRBJ2-1; possibly TRBD2 for D (5 bases). The CDR3 is 16 residues long. Germline assignment: CDR1 SGHRS and CDR2 YFSETQ. In DNA, the CDR3 is TGCGCCAGCAGCTTGGGGACTCGCATCTCCTACAATAAGCAGTTCTTC. Translation: CASSLGTRISYNKQFF.

The genes are TRBV27 and TRBJ2-3, with a possible D match to TRBD1 (6 bases). This CDR3 has 13 residues. With 3 bases removed from V and 4 bases from J, the gap between germline ends came to 8 bases. Germline-derived CDR1 and CDR2 are MNHEY and SMNVEV (reference sequence). CDR3 loop: CASSFRGSDTQYF. The CDR3 bases are TGTGCCAGCAGTTTCAGGGGATCAGATACGCAGTATTTT.

The CDR3 bases are TGTGCCAGCAGCATTGACGGAACTTTGGCGCCCCAGCATTTT. Encoded protein: CASSIDGTLAPQHF. The chain joins TRBV5-4 to TRBJ1-5; D uncertain. In germline, CDR1 is SGHNT, CDR2 YYREEE (reference sequence). V lost 4 bases and J 9 bases, leaving 17 bases between the germline ends. This CDR3 is built from 14 residues.

This chain uses TRBV9 with TRBJ1-6, with D possibly being TRBD1 (5 bases). From germline, CDR1 is SGDLS and CDR2 YYNGEE. The CDR3 consists of 13 residues. V was cut by 4 bases and J by 10 bases, with 12 bases left in between. CDR3 loop: CASSRGVDSPLHF. The CDR3, as DNA: TGTGCCAGCAGCAGAGGGGTAGACTCACCCCTCCACTTT.

The chain couples TRBV28 to TRBJ2-1; 7 bases align to TRBD2. Trimming at V came to 8 bases and at J to 6 bases, leaving 10 bases not matched to a gene. The CDR3 spans 14 residues. The germline gives CDR1 MDHEN, CDR2 SYDVKM. The CDR3 is CASSAGGSANEQFF. DNA of the CDR3: TGTGCCAGCTCTGCCGGCGGGAGCGCCAATGAGCAGTTCTTC.

This chain links TRBV7-8 with TRBJ2-3; 9 bases agree with TRBD1. The V gene's germline CDR1 is SGHVS and CDR2 FQNEAQ. The CDR3 extends over 15 amino acids. V shed 5 bases and J 3 bases; nucleotides not matched to a gene: 6. For the CDR3, the DNA is TGTGCCAGCAGCCCTACAGGGGGCGAAACAGATACGCAGTATTTT. Encoded protein: CASSPTGGETDTQYF.